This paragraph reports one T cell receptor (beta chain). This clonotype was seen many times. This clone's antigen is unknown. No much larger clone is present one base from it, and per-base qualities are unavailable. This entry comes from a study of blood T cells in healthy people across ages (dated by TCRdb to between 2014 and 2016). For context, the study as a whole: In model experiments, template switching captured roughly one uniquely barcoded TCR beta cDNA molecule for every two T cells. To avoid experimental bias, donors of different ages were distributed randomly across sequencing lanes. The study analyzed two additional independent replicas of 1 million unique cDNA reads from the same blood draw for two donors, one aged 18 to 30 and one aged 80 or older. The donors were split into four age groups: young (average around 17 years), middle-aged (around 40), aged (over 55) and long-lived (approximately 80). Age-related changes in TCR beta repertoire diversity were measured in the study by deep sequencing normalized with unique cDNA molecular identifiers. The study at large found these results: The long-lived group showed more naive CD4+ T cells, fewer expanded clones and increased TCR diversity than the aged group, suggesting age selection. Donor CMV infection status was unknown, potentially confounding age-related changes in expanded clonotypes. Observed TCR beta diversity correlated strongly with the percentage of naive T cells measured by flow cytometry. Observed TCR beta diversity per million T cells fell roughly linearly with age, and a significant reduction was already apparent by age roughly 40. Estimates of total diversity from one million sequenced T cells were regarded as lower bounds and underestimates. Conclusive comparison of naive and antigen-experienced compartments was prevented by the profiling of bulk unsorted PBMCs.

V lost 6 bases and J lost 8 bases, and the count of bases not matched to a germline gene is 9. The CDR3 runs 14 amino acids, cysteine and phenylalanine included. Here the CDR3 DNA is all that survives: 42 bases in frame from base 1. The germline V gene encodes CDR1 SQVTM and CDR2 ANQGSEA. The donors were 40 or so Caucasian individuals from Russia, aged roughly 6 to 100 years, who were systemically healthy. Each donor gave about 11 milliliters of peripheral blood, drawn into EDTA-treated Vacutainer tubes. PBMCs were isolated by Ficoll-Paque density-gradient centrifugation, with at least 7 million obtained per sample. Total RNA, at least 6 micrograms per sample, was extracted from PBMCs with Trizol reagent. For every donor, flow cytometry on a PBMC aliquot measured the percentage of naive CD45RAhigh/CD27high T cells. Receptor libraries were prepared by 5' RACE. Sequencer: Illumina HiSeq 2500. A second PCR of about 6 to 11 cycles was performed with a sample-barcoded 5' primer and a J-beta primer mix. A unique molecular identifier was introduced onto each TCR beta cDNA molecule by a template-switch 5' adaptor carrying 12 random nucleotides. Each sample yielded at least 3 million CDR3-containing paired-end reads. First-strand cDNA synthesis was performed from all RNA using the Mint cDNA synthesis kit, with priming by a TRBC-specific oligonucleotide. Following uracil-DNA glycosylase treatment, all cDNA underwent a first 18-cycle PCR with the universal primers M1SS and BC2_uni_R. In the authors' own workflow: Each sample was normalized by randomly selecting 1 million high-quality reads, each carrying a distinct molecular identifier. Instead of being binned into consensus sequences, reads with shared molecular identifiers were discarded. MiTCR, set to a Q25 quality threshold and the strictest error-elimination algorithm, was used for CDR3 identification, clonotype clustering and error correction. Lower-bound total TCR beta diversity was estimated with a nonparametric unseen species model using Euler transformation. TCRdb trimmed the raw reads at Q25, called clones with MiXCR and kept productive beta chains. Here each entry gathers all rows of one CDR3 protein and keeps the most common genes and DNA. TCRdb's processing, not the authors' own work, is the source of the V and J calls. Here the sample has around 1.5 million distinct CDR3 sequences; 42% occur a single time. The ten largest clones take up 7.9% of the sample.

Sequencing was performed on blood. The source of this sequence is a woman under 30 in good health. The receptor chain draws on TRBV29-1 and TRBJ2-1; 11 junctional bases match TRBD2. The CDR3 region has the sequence CSVSSSGRYHEQFF. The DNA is TGCAGCGTCAGTTCTAGCGGGAGGTACCATGAGCAGTTCTTC.